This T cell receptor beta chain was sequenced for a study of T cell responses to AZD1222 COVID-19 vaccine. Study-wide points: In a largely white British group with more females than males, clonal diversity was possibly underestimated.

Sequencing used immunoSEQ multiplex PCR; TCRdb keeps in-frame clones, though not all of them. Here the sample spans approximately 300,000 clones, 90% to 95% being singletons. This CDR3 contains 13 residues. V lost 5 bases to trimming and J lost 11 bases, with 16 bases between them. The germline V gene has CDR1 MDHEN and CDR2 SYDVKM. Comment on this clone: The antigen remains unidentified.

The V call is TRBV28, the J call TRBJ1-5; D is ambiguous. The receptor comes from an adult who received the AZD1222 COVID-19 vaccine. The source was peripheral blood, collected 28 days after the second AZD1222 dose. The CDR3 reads CASSLLGALAQHF. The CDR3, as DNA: TGTGCCAGCAGTCTACTGGGAGCCCTCGCCCAGCATTTT.